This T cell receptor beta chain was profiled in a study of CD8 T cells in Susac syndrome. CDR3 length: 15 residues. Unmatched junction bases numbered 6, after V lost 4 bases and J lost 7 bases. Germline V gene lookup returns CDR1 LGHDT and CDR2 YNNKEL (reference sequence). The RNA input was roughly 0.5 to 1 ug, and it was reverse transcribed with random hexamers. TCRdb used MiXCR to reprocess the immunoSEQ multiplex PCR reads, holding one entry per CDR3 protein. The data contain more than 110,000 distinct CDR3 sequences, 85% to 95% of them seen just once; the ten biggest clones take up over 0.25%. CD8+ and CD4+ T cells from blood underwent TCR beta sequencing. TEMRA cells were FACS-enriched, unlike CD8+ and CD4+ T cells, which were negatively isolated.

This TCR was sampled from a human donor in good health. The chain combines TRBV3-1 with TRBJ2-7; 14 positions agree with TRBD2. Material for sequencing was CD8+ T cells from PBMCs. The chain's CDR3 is CASSLGLAGAGEQYF. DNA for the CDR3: TGTGCCAGCAGCCTGGGACTAGCGGGAGCAGGGGAGCAGTACTTC.